This entry lists 21 T cell receptor beta chains sequenced from one sample in a study of siplizumab effects on memory and regulatory T cells. Some clones are missing from TCRdb's copy, which holds only in-frame ones; the method was immunoSEQ multiplex PCR. The sample lists some 110,000 clones, around 94% seen once, with under 2% in the top ten. The sample consisted of non-Treg CD4+ T cells sorted from blood. These receptors originate from a human donor in good health.

The chain carries TRBV18 and TRBJ2-7, with D perhaps matching TRBD1 (6 bases). The germline gives CDR1 KGHSH, CDR2 LQKENI. The length of the CDR3 is 13 residues. The V gene lost 2 bases and the J gene lost 13 bases, with 18 bases spanning the gap. DNA of the CDR3: TGTGCCAGCTCACCAAACCGGGACAACCGGGTCTACTTC. Translating gives CASSPNRDNRVYF. The variable domain in full, completed from reference TRBV18 and TRBJ2-7, reads NAGVMQNPRHLVRRRGQEARLRCSPMKGHSHVYWYRQLPEEGLKFMVYLQKENIIDESGMPKERFSAEFPKEGPSILRIQQVVRGDSAAYFCASSPNRDNRVYFGPGTRLTVT.

CDR3 sequence (DNA): TGTGCCAGCAGCCCCGGGGGGGGGCCCTATGGCTACACCTTC. This sequence encodes CASSPGGGPYGYTF. This chain joins TRBV7-2 and TRBJ1-2; perhaps TRBD1 as D (6 bases). Germline CDR1 reads SGHTA; CDR2 reads FQGNSA. V was cut by 5 bases and J by 4 bases, with 14 bases left in between. CDR3 size: 14 residues.

The J gene is TRBJ2-2, the V gene TRBV15; D perhaps matches TRBD1 (5 bases). Trimming took off 1 base at V and 5 bases at J, with 8 bases between the two ends. Germline CDR1 reads LNHNV; CDR2 reads YYDKDF (reference sequence). This CDR3 contains 14 residues. CDR3: CATSRAQGTGELFF. In DNA, the CDR3 is TGTGCCACCAGCAGAGCGCAGGGAACCGGGGAGCTGTTTTTT.

The J gene is TRBJ1-5, the V gene TRBV14; D call uncertain. The CDR3 has 13 residues. V was clipped by 4 bases and J by 4 bases, with 8 bases between them. Germline CDR1 is SGHDN and CDR2 is FVKESK. CDR3 sequence: CASSLGQNQPQHF. CDR3 bases: TGTGCCAGCAGCCTTGGTCAAAATCAGCCCCAGCATTTT. The whole variable domain, remainder taken from reference TRBV14 and TRBJ1-5, is EAGVTQFPSHSVIEKGQTVTLRCDPISGHDNLYWYRRVMGKEIKFLLHFVKESKQDESGMPNNRFLAERTGGTYSTLKVQPAELEDSGVYFCASSLGQNQPQHFGDGTRLSIL.

The V gene is TRBV9, the J gene TRBJ1-3, with TRBD1 as a possible D gene (5 bases). The germline V gene encodes CDR1 SGDLS and CDR2 YYNGEE. The CDR3 totals 15 residues. Trimming removed 0 bases from V and 5 bases from J, with 12 bases in between. The chain's CDR3 is CASSVEGTERNTIYF. The DNA of the CDR3 is TGTGCCAGCAGCGTAGAAGGGACGGAGAGAAACACCATATATTTT.

The chain is built from TRBV5-1 and TRBJ2-7, with D perhaps TRBD2 (5 bases). Germline-derived CDR1 and CDR2 are SGHRS and YFSETQ. The V end lost 5 bases, the J end lost 1 base, and 10 bases lay between the germline ends. The length of the CDR3 is 13 residues. CDR3 sequence reads: CASRRAASYEQYF. The CDR3 DNA is TGCGCCAGCAGGAGGGCAGCTTCCTACGAGCAGTACTTC. The full variable domain, its missing parts supplied by reference TRBV5-1 and TRBJ2-7, is KAGVTQTPRYLIKTRGQQVTLSCSPISGHRSVSWYQQTPGQGLQFLFEYFSETQRNKGNFPGRFSGRQFSNSRSEMNVSTLELGDSALYLCASRRAASYEQYFGPGTRLTVT.

This clone has just a few counts. The chain carries TRBV25-1 and TRBJ1-4; a possible D gene is TRBD1 (5 bases). The CDR3 extends over 13 amino acids. Germline-derived CDR1 and CDR2 are MGHDK and SYGVNS. Trimming removed 2 bases at V and 5 bases at J, with 6 bases between. CDR3 DNA: TGTGCCAGCAGTGAAGCAGGGAATGAAAAACTGTTTTTT. It translates to CASSEAGNEKLFF.

The chain recombines TRBV4-1 with TRBJ1-2, with D tentatively TRBD1 (6 bases). In germline, CDR1 is MGHRA, CDR2 YSYEKL. The CDR3 runs 16 residues. V was clipped by 2 bases and J by 4 bases, with 17 bases between them. The CDR3 DNA is TGCGCCAGCAGCCAATGGGACACCAAACAGAGCTATGGCTACACCTTC. Residues: CASSQWDTKQSYGYTF.

This chain uses TRBV5-1 with TRBJ1-4, with D possibly TRBD1 on 5 matching bases. Germline V gene sequence: CDR1 SGHRS, CDR2 YFSETQ. V lost 0 bases and J 2 bases, leaving 14 bases between the germline ends. The CDR3 consists of 17 residues. Here the CDR3 reads CASSLGRAFTTNEKLFF. In DNA, the CDR3 is TGCGCCAGCAGCTTGGGCAGGGCCTTCACGACTAATGAAAAACTGTTTTTT.

This rearrangement joins TRBV11-3 to TRBJ2-7; D is possibly TRBD1 or TRBD2 (5 bases each). The germline V gene has CDR1 SGHNT and CDR2 YENEEA. Trimming stripped 8 bases from V and 7 bases from J, with 21 bases between. CDR3 length equals 14 residues. The CDR3 DNA reads as TGTGCCAGCGCGCTAAGGGGAGAATCGGGGGAGCAGTACTTC. Protein sequence: CASALRGESGEQYF. Using reference TRBV11-3 and TRBJ2-7 for the parts outside the CDR3, the full variable domain is EAGVVQSPRYKIIEKKQPVAFWCNPISGHNTLYWYLQNLGQGPELLIRYENEEAVDDSQLPKDRFSAERLKGVDSTLKIQPAELGDSAVYLCASALRGESGEQYFGPGTRLTVT.

The V and J genes are TRBV6-4 and TRBJ2-3; a possible D gene is TRBD2 (5 bases). Per germline, CDR1 MRHNA and CDR2 SNTAGT. The CDR3 contains 15 residues. Trimming cost V 2 bases and J 1 base, with 10 bases left between them. The CDR3 loop is CASSDTAGRTDTQYF. Written as DNA, the CDR3 is TGTGCCAGCAGTGACACGGCGGGCCGCACAGATACGCAGTATTTT.

The chain couples TRBV7-2 to TRBJ1-2, with D perhaps TRBD1 (5 bases). V shed 5 bases and J shed 4 bases, with 17 bases lying between them. Germline-derived CDR1 and CDR2 are SGHTA and FQGNSA. The CDR3 loop spans 15 amino acids. CDR3: CASSPSTAGVYGYTF. The CDR3 DNA follows: TGTGCCAGCAGCCCCAGTACGGCGGGGGTCTATGGCTACACCTTC.

This sequence joins TRBV5-1 and TRBJ2-3; 13 nucleotides align to TRBD2. Germline V gene sequence: CDR1 SGHRS, CDR2 YFSETQ. With 4 bases clipped from V and 0 bases from J, the junction kept 11 bases outside the gene matches. The CDR3 runs 19 residues. Written as DNA, the CDR3 is TGCGCCAGCAGCGAACTCCTCGGGACTAGCGGGATGAGCACAGATACGCAGTATTTT. It codes for CASSELLGTSGMSTDTQYF.

The chain joins TRBV7-6 to TRBJ2-5, with 12 bases matching TRBD1. V gave up 3 bases and J gave up 5 bases; unmatched junction bases: 4. This CDR3 is 15 amino acids long. Germline V gene lookup returns CDR1 SGHVS and CDR2 FNYEAQ. The CDR3 nucleotides are TGTGCCAGCAGCTTGGGGACAGGGGGCGTTGAGACCCAGTACTTC. It codes for CASSLGTGGVETQYF.

A few counts support this clone. V usage is TRBV5-6 and J usage is TRBJ2-7; possible D gene TRBD2, 6 bases. CDR1 SGHDT and CDR2 YYEEEE come from the germline V gene. The CDR3 contains 16 residues. With 4 bases removed from V and 5 bases from J, the gap between germline ends came to 22 bases. This CDR3 reads CASSPPRGLLTHEQYF. The DNA for the CDR3 is TGTGCCAGCAGCCCCCCGAGGGGACTCTTGACCCACGAGCAGTACTTC. Drawing the rest from reference TRBV5-6 and TRBJ2-7, the complete variable domain is DAGVTQSPTHLIKTRGQQVTLRCSPKSGHDTVSWYQQALGQGPQFIFQYYEEEERQRGNFPDRFSGHQFPNYSSELNVNALLLGDSALYLCASSPPRGLLTHEQYFGPGTRLTVT.

This clone was seen more than once but under ten times. This chain joins TRBV5-1 and TRBJ1-4; D is uncertain. The V gene lost 5 bases and the J gene lost 5 bases, with 19 bases spanning the gap. The CDR3 spans 16 residues. Germline-derived CDR1 and CDR2 are SGHRS and YFSETQ. CDR3 bases: TGCGCCAGCAGTTACTCCGAACTTGGCTCGAATGAAAAACTGTTTTTT. Translated, it gives CASSYSELGSNEKLFF.

This clone has only one observation. This rearrangement joins TRBV5-6 to TRBJ1-2, with 7 bases lining up with TRBD1. The V segment lost 3 bases and the J segment 3 bases; nucleotides outside the gene matches: 5. Germline V gene data show CDR1 as SGHDT and CDR2 as YYEEEE. The CDR3 spans 14 residues. The CDR3, as DNA: TGTGCCAGCAGCTCAGACAGGGTAGACTATGGCTACACCTTC. It yields the protein CASSSDRVDYGYTF.

The chain carries TRBV29-1 and TRBJ1-2; 8 bases match TRBD1. Looked up from germline, CDR1 is SQVTM and CDR2 is ANQGSEA. V shed 7 bases and J 4 bases; nucleotides not matched to a gene: 8. This CDR3 region has 13 residues. This CDR3 reads CSAQTGGGYGYTF. For the CDR3, the DNA is TGCAGCGCCCAAACAGGGGGAGGCTATGGCTACACCTTC.

The chain combines TRBV18 with TRBJ1-6, with 9 bases lining up with TRBD1. CDR1 and CDR2 from the germline V gene are KGHSH and LQKENI. V shed 3 bases, J shed 7 bases, and the junction held 1 base outside the gene matches. The CDR3 is 14 residues long. CDR3 sequence reads: CASSPTGGNSPLHF. Here the CDR3 DNA reads TGTGCCAGCTCACCGACAGGGGGGAATTCACCCCTCCACTTT.

This clone was detected once. V usage is TRBV6-5 and J usage is TRBJ1-1; D remains unclear. This CDR3 is built from 14 residues. Germline values: CDR1 MNHEY, CDR2 SVGAGI. Trimming removed 0 bases from V and 5 bases from J, with 10 bases in between. The CDR3 region is CASSYSMLRTEAFF. The CDR3 DNA sequence: TGTGCCAGCAGTTACTCGATGCTCCGGACTGAAGCTTTCTTT.

This chain connects TRBV7-9 to TRBJ2-5, with D perhaps TRBD1 (8 bases). CDR1 and CDR2 (germline): SEHNR, FQNEAQ (reference sequence). Trimming took off 1 base at V and 4 bases at J, with 16 bases between the two ends. This CDR3 is built from 16 residues. CDR3 protein: CASSLGDRGGGETQYF. CDR3 sequence (DNA): TGTGCCAGCAGCTTAGGAGACAGGGGCGGGGGAGAGACCCAGTACTTC.